This T cell receptor (beta chain) was sequenced for a study of identical twins. Each cDNA held unique molecular identifiers, and template switching gave it a universal primer site. TCRdb reanalysed the 5' RACE reads using MiXCR and keeps one entry per CDR3 protein. The sample includes 400,000 to 550,000 distinct CDR3 sequences, over 11% of them seen just once. About this clonotype: Its target is unknown.

Germline CDR1 SGHTA, CDR2 FQGNSA. This CDR3 contains 15 residues. Trimming took 5 bases from V and 2 from J; bases not matched to a gene: 7. The study's findings and limits: Among monozygotic twins, out-of-frame TCR alpha sharing exceeded what models predicted. Diverse VJ usage suggested most zero-insertion clonotypes were not invariant T cells. Fewer insertions characterized abundant cord blood beta clonotypes, whereas memory repertoires showed none.

These data also featured in a second study, about yellow fever vaccine responses in identical twins.

The clonotype originates from a woman aged 18-29 years in good health. The sequencing input was CD4+ T cells sorted from blood. The genes are TRBV7-2 and TRBJ2-7, with 9 bases lining up with TRBD1. CDR3 DNA: TGTGCCAGCAGCGTGAACAGGGGGCGGCCCTACGAGCAGTACTTC. Its protein is CASSVNRGRPYEQYF.